This T cell receptor beta chain came from a study of blood T cell repertoires in COVID-19. The overall study: Specimens from acute and convalescent COVID-19 originated in the United States, Italy and Spain. T cells, B-cell-depleted T cells, or PBMCs provided the cDNA or gDNA that served as material.

The authors' processing: Nucleated cell number was recorded as an estimate derived from reference gene primer amplification. The assay was immunoSEQ multiplex PCR, and TCRdb's table has in-frame clones only and misses some. The V and J calls and the clone size are those of that table, but D and trimming were determined from the DNA. The table has over 100,000 clones, roughly 88% seen once. Germline CDR1 reads SGHTA; CDR2 reads FQGNSA. The CDR3 consists of 16 residues. V lost 2 bases and J lost 1, with 12 bases in between. The sample comprised peripheral blood. The chain couples TRBV7-2 to TRBJ1-5; D is possibly TRBD1 (5 bases). This receptor was identified in a man aged 45 to 65 with acute or convalescent COVID-19. CDR3 bases: TGTGCCAGCAGCTTATTAGGGGTTCCAAGCAATCAGCCCCAGCATTTT. This gives the protein CASSLLGVPSNQPQHF.